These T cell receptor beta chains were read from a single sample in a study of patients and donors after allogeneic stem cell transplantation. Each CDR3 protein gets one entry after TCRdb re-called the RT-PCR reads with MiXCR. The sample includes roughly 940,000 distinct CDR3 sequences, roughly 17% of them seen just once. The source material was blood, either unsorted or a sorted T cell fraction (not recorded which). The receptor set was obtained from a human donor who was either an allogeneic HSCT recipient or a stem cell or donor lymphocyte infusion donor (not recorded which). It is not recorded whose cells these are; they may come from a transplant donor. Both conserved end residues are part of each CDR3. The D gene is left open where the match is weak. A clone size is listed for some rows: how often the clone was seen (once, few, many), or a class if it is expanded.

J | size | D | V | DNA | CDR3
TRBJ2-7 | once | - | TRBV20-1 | TGCAGTGCCAACGAGGGCACCTACGAGCAGTACTTC | CSANEGTYEQYF
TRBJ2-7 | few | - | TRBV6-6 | TGTGCCCTAGGCGGAAGGTACGAGCAGTACTTC | CALGGRYEQYF
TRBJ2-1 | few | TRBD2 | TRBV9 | TGTGCCAGCAGCACCAGACTAGCGGGAAGCCACAATGAGCAGTTCTTC | CASSTRLAGSHNEQFF
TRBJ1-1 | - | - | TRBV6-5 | TGTGCCAGCAGTTACTTTGACACTCCGAACACTGAAGCTTTCTTT | CASSYFDTPNTEAFF
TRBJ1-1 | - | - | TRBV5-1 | TGCGCCAGCGGCAAGACATTCCCAAGAGAAGCTTTCTTT | CASGKTFPREAFF
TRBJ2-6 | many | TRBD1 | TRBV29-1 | TGCAGCGTTGGGACAGGCGGAGGCTCTGGGGCCAACGTCCTGACTTTC | CSVGTGGGSGANVLTF
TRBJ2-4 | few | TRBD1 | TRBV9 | TGTGCCAGCAGCCACCGACAGGGTGAAGCCAAAAACATTCAGTACTTC | CASSHRQGEAKNIQYF
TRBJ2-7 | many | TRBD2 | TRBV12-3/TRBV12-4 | TGTGCCAGCAGTTTTGGACTAGCGGCGACCTACGAGCAGTACTTC | CASSFGLAATYEQYF
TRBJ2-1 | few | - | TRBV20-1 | TGCAGTGCTAGAGCTTGGGGGGTACTGGAGCAGTTCTTC | CSARAWGVLEQFF
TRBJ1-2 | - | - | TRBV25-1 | TGTGCCAGCAGTCCTCCCAGGGGAGAGAACTATGGCTACACCTTC | CASSPPRGENYGYTF
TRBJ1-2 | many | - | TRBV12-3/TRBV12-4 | TGTGCCAGCACCTTAGGTGGCAGGCGCTCTAACTATGGCTACACCTTC | CASTLGGRRSNYGYTF
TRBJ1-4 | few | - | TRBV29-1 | TGCAGCGCAACCCCGGTCGGGGGTACTAATGAAAAACTGTTTTTT | CSATPVGGTNEKLFF
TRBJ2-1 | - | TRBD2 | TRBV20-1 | TGCAGTGCAAAGAATAGCGGGAGCTCCTACAATGAGCAGTTCTTC | CSAKNSGSSYNEQFF
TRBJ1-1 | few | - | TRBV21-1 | TGTGCCAGTTTAGAGACTGAAGCTTTCTTT | CASLETEAFF
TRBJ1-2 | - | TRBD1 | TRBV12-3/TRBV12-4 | TGTGCCAGCAGTCCCCCGAGCGGGACAGTAGAAAACTATGGCTACACCTTC | CASSPPSGTVENYGYTF
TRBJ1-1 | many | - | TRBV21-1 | TGTGCCAGCACGCTAAAAGCTTTCTTT | CASTLKAFF
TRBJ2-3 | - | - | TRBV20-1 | TGCAGTGCTAGAGGGGGCGTCAAGGGGACAGATACGCAGTATTTT | CSARGGVKGTDTQYF
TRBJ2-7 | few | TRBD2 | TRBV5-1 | TGCGCCAGCAGCTTGGCCACTGCTAGCGGGGAGCAGTACTTC | CASSLATASGEQYF
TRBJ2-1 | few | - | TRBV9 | TGTGCCAGCAGCGTAGAGGTAGGGGGACGGACTTACAATGAGCAGTTCTTC | CASSVEVGGRTYNEQFF
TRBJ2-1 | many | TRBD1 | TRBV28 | TGTGCCAGCAGTCGGGACAGGTTATACAATGAGCAGTTCTTC | CASSRDRLYNEQFF
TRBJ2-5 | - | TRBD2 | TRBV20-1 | TGCAGTGTACAAATTAGCGGGAGAGAGACCCAGTACTTC | CSVQISGRETQYF
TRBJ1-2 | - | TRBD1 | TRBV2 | TGTGCCAGCGGATTGACAGGGGATTATGGCTACACCTTC | CASGLTGDYGYTF
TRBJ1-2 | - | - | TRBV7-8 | TGTGCCAGCAGCTTAAAAGCGGGGGGCTATGGCTACACCTTC | CASSLKAGGYGYTF
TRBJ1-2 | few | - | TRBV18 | TGTGCCAGCTCACCACCGATCAAAAGAGGCGTAAACTATGGCTACACCTTC | CASSPPIKRGVNYGYTF
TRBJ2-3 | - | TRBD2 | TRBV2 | TGTGCCAGCACCTTGCTAGCGGGGTTCACAGATACGCAGTATTTT | CASTLLAGFTDTQYF
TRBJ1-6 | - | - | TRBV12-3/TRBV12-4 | TGTGCCAGCAGGCTGACAGCAAATTCACCCCTCCACTTT | CASRLTANSPLHF
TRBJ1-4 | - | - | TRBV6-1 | TGTGCCAGCAGCCCTGGGCGGCAGTCGAATGAAAAACTGTTTTTT | CASSPGRQSNEKLFF
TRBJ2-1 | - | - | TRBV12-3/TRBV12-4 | TGTGCCAGCACCTTAGCGCCGAGCTCCTACAATGAGCAGTTCTTC | CASTLAPSSYNEQFF
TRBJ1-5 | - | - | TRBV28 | TGTGCCAGCAATAACAGGAATAGCAATCAGCCCCAGCATTTT | CASNNRNSNQPQHF
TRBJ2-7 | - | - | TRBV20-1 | TGCAGTGCTACAAAGCGGGTCTCCTACGAGCAGTACTTC | CSATKRVSYEQYF
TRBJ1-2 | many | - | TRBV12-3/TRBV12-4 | TGTGCCAGCAGCTCCGCACGGGACCTTAACTATGGCTACACCTTC | CASSSARDLNYGYTF
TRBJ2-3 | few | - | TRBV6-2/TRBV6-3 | TGTGCCAGCAGTTACTCGATTAAAGGGGGAGGCACAGATACGCAGTATTTT | CASSYSIKGGGTDTQYF
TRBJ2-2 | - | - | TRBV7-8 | TGTGCCAGCAGCTTAGTTCCGAGGAGGAACACCGGGGAGCTGTTTTTT | CASSLVPRRNTGELFF
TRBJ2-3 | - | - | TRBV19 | TGTGCCAGTAGCGCGGACAGAAGCGGCACAGATACGCAGTATTTT | CASSADRSGTDTQYF
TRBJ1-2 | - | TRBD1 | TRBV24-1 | TGTGCCACCAGTGATCGGGACAGGGATGGCTACACCTTC | CATSDRDRDGYTF
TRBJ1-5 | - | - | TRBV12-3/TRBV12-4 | TGTGCCAGCAGTTTAAGTGACTTTAGCAATCAGCCCCAGCATTTT | CASSLSDFSNQPQHF
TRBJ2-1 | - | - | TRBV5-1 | TGCGCCAGCAGCTCAATAACAGGGAACCCCTACAATGAGCAGTTCTTC | CASSSITGNPYNEQFF
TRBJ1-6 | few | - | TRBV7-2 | TGTGCCAGCAGCTTAAGGTCCTCCGAGACTTACAATTCACCCCTCCACTTT | CASSLRSSETYNSPLHF
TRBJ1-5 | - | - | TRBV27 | TGTGCCAGCAAGTTTGGGGCGCAGGGGTCGCAGCCCCAGCATTTT | CASKFGAQGSQPQHF
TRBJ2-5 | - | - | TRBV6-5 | TGTGCCAGCAGTTATTTGGCGGGGCAAGAGACCCAGTACTTC | CASSYLAGQETQYF
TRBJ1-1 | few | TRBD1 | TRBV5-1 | TGCGCCAGCAGCCAGACAGGGGCCGGCTATAGCACTGAAGCTTTCTTT | CASSQTGAGYSTEAFF
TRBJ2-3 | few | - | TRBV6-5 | TGTGCCAGCAGTTACTCGCCGGGCGGAAGCACAGATACGCAGTATTTT | CASSYSPGGSTDTQYF
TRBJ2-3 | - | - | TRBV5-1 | TGCGCCAGCAGCTTTGGTAGACTGGGACGAGATACGCAGTATTTT | CASSFGRLGRDTQYF
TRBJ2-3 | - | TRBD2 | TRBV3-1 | TGTGCCAGCAGCACTAGCGGGAGAAGGGGCACAGATACGCAGTATTTT | CASSTSGRRGTDTQYF
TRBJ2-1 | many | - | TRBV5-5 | TGCGCCAGCAGCCTTGCCTGGGGGAATGAGCAGTTCTTC | CASSLAWGNEQFF
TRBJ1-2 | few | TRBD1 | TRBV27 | TGTGCCAGCAGTCCTACCCGGACAGGGGGCGCTTCTGGCTACACCTTC | CASSPTRTGGASGYTF
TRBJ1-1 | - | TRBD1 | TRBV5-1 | TGCGCCAGCAGCGAGCTATACAGGGGGACGAACACTGAAGCTTTCTTT | CASSELYRGTNTEAFF
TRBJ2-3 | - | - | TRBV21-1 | TGTGCCAGCCCATCGGGAGCTAGCATAGATACGCAGTATTTT | CASPSGASIDTQYF
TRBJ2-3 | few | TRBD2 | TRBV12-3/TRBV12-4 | TGTGCCAGCAGTTTGTATCTTCGCCTAGCGGGGGGGAGCACAGATACGCAGTATTTT | CASSLYLRLAGGSTDTQYF